This TCR beta chain is drawn from a study of T cell responses to AZD1222 COVID-19 vaccine. Within the sample, this clone is medium-sized. Its antigen is currently unknown. The study, taken as a whole, reports: Females made up more of the donors, who were largely white British, and clonal diversity may have come out too low. Elevations in Spike-specific TCR breadth and depth followed administration of two AZD1222 doses.

Using immunoSEQ multiplex PCR, the repertoire was profiled, and TCRdb retains in-frame clones only, with some absent. Of over 65,000 clones listed, roughly 90% were seen once; the top ten hold 6.5% to 8.5%. The V gene's germline CDR1 is MRHNA and CDR2 SNTAGT. CDR3 length equals 16 residues. V trimming: 0 bases; J trimming: 3 bases; junction bases outside the gene matches: 2. This chain uses TRBV6-4 with TRBJ2-2; 9 bases are shared with TRBD1. This TCR derives from an adult who received the AZD1222 COVID-19 vaccine. Sequences were derived from peripheral blood, sampled 28 days after the second AZD1222 dose. CDR3 bases: TGTGCCAGCAGTGACTCGAGGACAGGGGACACCGGGGAGCTGTTTTTT. Amino acid sequence: CASSDSRTGDTGELFF.